The text below deals with one T cell receptor (beta chain). Its target is not known. The data were taken from a study of post-analysis software for immune sequencing data. Regarding the study as a whole: About five TRBV segments, including TRBV5-6, TRBV5-1 and TRBV20-1, were more frequent in patients than controls. Same-batch preparations were strongly co-clustered by F measure. In multiple sclerosis, normalized Chao1 diversity was significantly below that of controls.

Germline-derived CDR1 and CDR2 are MDHEN and SYDVKM. The CDR3 has 15 residues. V was shortened by 3 bases and J by 10 bases, with 19 bases between the two germline ends. TCR beta libraries were prepared from cDNA with unique molecular identifiers. T cells numbering roughly 0.95 to 10 million yielded roughly 0.5 million cDNA molecules. TCRdb re-analysed the PCR reads in MiXCR, keeping a single row per CDR3 protein. The sample records about 150,000 distinct CDR3 sequences, approximately 30% being singletons. The receptor was isolated from a girl aged 5 to 17 with multiple sclerosis. This chain joins TRBV28 and TRBJ1-5; TRBD1 might be the D (5 bases). Sequencing was performed on blood. CDR3 nucleotide sequence: TGTGCCAGCAGTTTGATAGGGGAGGGTCAATATCCCCAGCATTTT. It is translated as CASSLIGEGQYPQHF.